This T cell receptor (beta chain) appears in the sequencing data of a study of blood T cell repertoires in COVID-19 (dated by TCRdb to between 2020 and 2021). Broadly, across the study: Samples from collaborators originated in the United States, Italy and Spain and spanned both the acute and convalescent phases of COVID-19. The prospective study material was composed of cDNA or gDNA derived from T cells, B-cell-depleted T cells, or PBMCs. Deeply sampled blood TCRbeta repertoires from subjects exposed to, actively infected with, or recovered from COVID-19 were included in the dataset. The repertoires were released in a freely available public database intended as a resource for research on the immune response to SARS-CoV-2. Samples came from the ongoing ImmuneRACE study (first 160 participants) plus 1,254 subjects from 6 global collaborators. A de-identified subject ID, COVID-19 status, age in years and sex were almost always included in the sample metadata. Where HLA class I and class II types were available, the types were taken from metadata supplied by the sample provider, not from assay-based typing. The investigation overall reported the following: How much clinical and demographic metadata was included differed by source and by participant, and the metadata was provided uncurated.

TCRbeta CDR3 regions were amplified from genomic DNA by means of the immunoSEQ Assay, a bias-controlled multiplex PCR. As for how the authors treated the data: Within the assay, amplification of reference gene primers was used to estimate how many nucleated cells each sample contained. To quantify the absolute abundance of each unique TCRbeta CDR3 rearrangement, sequence reads were collapsed and filtered. Productive Simpson clonality was computed per sample as the square root of Simpson's diversity index over productive rearrangements. TCRdb carries this immuneACCESS record with in-frame sequences only. Its versions omit some clonotypes, under half of them owing to an unresolved V gene in the studies checked, with the rest unexplained. For V, J and clone size, that table is used; D and trimming come from the DNA. The sample data list around 77,000 clones, and approximately 85% of these were observed just once. Jointly, the top ten make up about 4.6% of the sample.

Via the germline V gene, CDR1 is SGHRS and CDR2 YFSETQ. Reading from cysteine to phenylalanine, the CDR3 counts 15 amino acids. The only DNA kept is the CDR3, 45 bases in frame from the first base. V and J are trimmed by 3 bases and 7 bases, and the gene matches miss 11 bases of the junction. Whole blood was collected in K2EDTA tubes by collaborating institutions according to the institutions' own protocols. Collaborator samples were shipped for TCRbeta analysis as frozen whole blood, isolated PBMCs, or DNA extracted from either sample type. Remarks on this clone: Its antigen remains undetermined. Base quality data are lacking; no much larger clone is found one base away.

The sequencing sample was made of peripheral blood. This chain is built from TRBV5-1 and TRBJ1-2, and TRBD1 aligns with 8 junction nucleotides. The receptor was isolated from a man older than 75 with acute or convalescent COVID-19. The CDR3 protein is CASSSTSDRVGGYTF. The DNA sequence is TGCGCCAGCAGCTCTACCTCGGACAGGGTTGGTGGCTACACCTTC.